This T cell receptor beta chain was recorded in a study of memory CD4+ T cells and cytomegalovirus serostatus. For the study at large: Of the healthy Belgian adults, 9 were CMV seropositive and approximately 25 seronegative. Study findings and constraints: Suggested: most of the CMV-linked TCR signature lies in CD4+ memory cells. CD4+ memory repertoires contained 67 of 164 reported CMV TCRbeta sequences.

This CDR3 is 13 amino acids long. With 9 bases removed from V and 1 base from J, the gap between germline ends came to 10 bases. CDR1 and CDR2 from the germline V gene are LNHDA and SQIVND (reference sequence). Single viable CD3+CD4+CD8-CD45RO+ cells were sorted as the memory CD4+ T cells. As concerns this clone: Its cognate antigen is unknown.

As processed by the authors: After removing out-of-frame reads, under 2.5 million distinct TCRbeta sequences remained. The table came from immunoSEQ multiplex PCR; TCRdb's copy has only in-frame clones and leaves some out. Clone size and the V and J calls come from that table; the DNA yielded D and trimming. The sample consists of roughly 60,000 clones, about 74% of them appearing once. J is TRBJ1-3 and V is TRBV19, with D perhaps matching TRBD1 (5 bases). Source material: memory CD4+ T cells from blood. The clonotype comes from an adult in good health and CMV-seronegative. CDR3 DNA: TGTGCCAGCCGTGACAGATCTGGAAACACCATATATTTT. Protein product: CASRDRSGNTIYF.